Included here is one T cell receptor (beta chain) sequence, with context. Gene labels here are mouse ones. The read ends 1 residue shy of where the CDR3 ends; the end is completed using the germline J gene. Other DNA sequences in this sample translate to the same CDR3. There are 14 residues in the CDR3. Germline loops: CDR1 NSQYPW, CDR2 LRSPGD (reference sequence). The V end lost 1 base, the J end lost 0 bases, and 3 bases lay between the germline ends. Profiling relied on immunoSEQ multiplex PCR, and the TCRdb table lists in-frame clones only, not all of them. The sample has 48,000 or so clones; nearly 75% are singletons. This sample is part of a study of tissue T cells after allogeneic stem cell transplantation.

The sequence derives from a pool of C57BL/6 mice in good health. Specimen: sorted cells pooled from one or two spleens. This chain links TRBV1 with TRBJ1-4; D unresolved. CDR3 DNA (partial): TGCACCTGCAGTGCAGGAATTTCCAACGAAAGATTATTT. Its protein is CTCSAGISNERLF. The whole CDR3 sequence reads CTCSAGISNERLFF.